This T cell receptor (beta chain) was captured in a study of cytomegalovirus exposure and HLA in healthy donors. General study results and limits: High sensitivity and specificity were reportedly achieved when the classifier diagnosed cytomegalovirus status. In vitro assays verified that a few CMV-associated chains recognized CMV antigens specifically.

In regard to this clone: Its antigen is still unknown. At the DNA level, this CDR3 is encoded by other sequences in the same sample as well.

The PCR ran on 60 Vbeta and 13 Jbeta primers. Sequencing was performed with immunoSEQ multiplex PCR; in TCRdb, only in-frame clones are kept and a portion is missing. This table has more than 130,000 clones, 80% appearing once. The trim removed 5 bases at V and 2 bases at J, leaving 3 bases unmatched. Per the germline V gene, CDR1 is SEHNR and CDR2 is FQNEAQ (reference sequence). This CDR3 spans 14 amino acids. Specimen: PBMCs. This sequence joins TRBV7-9 and TRBJ1-5; 7 bases map to TRBD1. The receptor's source is a male donor in good health and CMV-seronegative. CDR3 region: CASSLGTGNQPQHF. Written as DNA, the CDR3 is TGTGCCAGCAGCCTGGGGACAGGCAATCAGCCCCAGCATTTT.